These 31 T cell receptor beta chains originate from one sample sequenced in a study of CD8 T cells in Susac syndrome. An input of about 0.5 to 1 ug of RNA was subjected to reverse transcription using random hexamers. TCRdb recomputed calls from the immunoSEQ multiplex PCR reads with MiXCR, one row per CDR3 protein. The table records fewer than 150,000 distinct CDR3 sequences, about 94% of them present only once. The sample consisted of CD8+ T cells from PBMCs. These receptor sequences come from a human donor in good health.

The chain recombines TRBV20-1 with TRBJ1-1; 8 bases are shared with TRBD1. Germline V gives CDR1 DFQATT, CDR2 SNEGSKA (reference sequence). With V trimmed by 0 bases and J by 4 bases, 7 bases remained unmatched. This CDR3 contains 15 residues. The CDR3 nucleotides are TGCAGTGCTAGAGATCGTCAGGGGGCAGGCACTGAAGCTTTCTTT. Its translation is CSARDRQGAGTEAFF.

V usage is TRBV18 and J usage is TRBJ1-4; TRBD1 might be the D (5 bases). The V gene lost 9 bases and the J gene lost 12 bases, with 17 bases spanning the gap. The CDR3 length is 12 residues. Germline assignment: CDR1 KGHSH and CDR2 LQKENI. Here the CDR3 reads CASFDDSAQLFF. The CDR3 DNA reads as TGTGCCAGTTTCGACGACAGCGCCCAACTGTTTTTT. The variable domain in full, completed from reference TRBV18 and TRBJ1-4, reads NAGVMQNPRHLVRRRGQEARLRCSPMKGHSHVYWYRQLPEEGLKFMVYLQKENIIDESGMPKERFSAEFPKEGPSILRIQQVVRGDSAAYFCASFDDSAQLFFGSGTQLSVL.

V is TRBV5-6 and J is TRBJ2-3, with a possible D match to TRBD2 (5 bases). Trimming took off 4 bases at V and 4 bases at J, with 13 bases between the two ends. In germline, CDR1 is SGHDT, CDR2 YYEEEE. The CDR3 consists of 14 residues. The CDR3, as DNA: TGTGCCAGCAGCGCATCACTAGATCCAGATACGCAGTATTTT. Translation gives CASSASLDPDTQYF.

V usage is TRBV28 and J usage is TRBJ2-7, with D possibly called TRBD1 or TRBD2 (6 bases each). The ends were cut back, 5 bases at V and 7 bases at J, with 12 bases in the middle. The CDR3 runs to 12 residues. Germline lookup yields CDR1 MDHEN and CDR2 SYDVKM. The DNA for the CDR3 is TGTGCCAGCAGTGATCGGGGGCTTGAGCAGTACTTC. Amino acids: CASSDRGLEQYF.

The rearrangement uses TRBV30 and TRBJ1-2; the D is unclear. Germline lookup yields CDR1 GTSNPN and CDR2 SVGIG (reference sequence). The V and J ends lost 4 bases and 3 bases respectively, with 9 bases between them. This CDR3 comprises 12 residues. CDR3 sequence (DNA): TGTGCCTGGAAAGACGGGGACTATGGCTACACCTTC. This translates into CAWKDGDYGYTF. The full variable domain, completed using reference TRBV30 and TRBJ1-2, is SQTIHQWPATLVQPVGSPLSLECTVEGTSNPNLYWYRQAAGRGLQLLFYSVGIGQISSEVPQNLSASRPQDRQFILSSKKLLLSDSGFYLCAWKDGDYGYTFGSGTRLTVV.

This clonotype appeared a single time. The genes are TRBV30 and TRBJ2-4; D is undetermined. The germline gives CDR1 GTSNPN, CDR2 SVGIG (reference sequence). V was clipped by 5 bases and J by 8 bases, with 16 bases between them. CDR3 length: 13 amino acids. CDR3 nucleotide sequence: TGTGCCTGGTCGGGTGGTTTTACGGACATTCAGTACTTC. It translates to CAWSGGFTDIQYF.

The chain couples TRBV7-9 to TRBJ2-3, with unresolved D. Germline CDR1 reads SEHNR; CDR2 reads FQNEAQ (reference sequence). With 5 bases removed from V and 2 bases from J, the gap between germline ends came to 14 bases. The CDR3 spans 15 residues. The CDR3 reads CASSPPGGDTDTQYF. The CDR3 coding sequence is TGTGCCAGCAGCCCACCGGGCGGAGACACAGATACGCAGTATTTT.

The CDR3 loop is CAWSALGRGNNEQFF. CDR3 nucleotides: TGTGCCTGGAGTGCCCTCGGGAGAGGAAACAATGAGCAGTTCTTC. This chain connects TRBV30 to TRBJ2-1, with D perhaps TRBD2 (6 bases). V was cut by 1 base and J by 5 bases, with 15 bases left in between. The length of the CDR3 is 15 residues. Germline V gives CDR1 GTSNPN, CDR2 SVGIG (reference sequence).

This clonotype appeared a few times. CDR3 sequence: CASSGTSRGNEQYF. The CDR3 DNA sequence: TGTGCCAGCAGCGGGACTAGCCGTGGGAACGAGCAGTACTTC. The V and J genes are TRBV2 and TRBJ2-7; 9 bases are a match to TRBD2. V shed 6 bases and J 5 bases; nucleotides not matched to a gene: 8. The CDR3 has 14 amino acids. CDR1 is SNHLY and CDR2 is FYNNEI in the germline V gene.

The rearrangement uses TRBV27 and TRBJ2-2; a possible D gene is TRBD1 (5 bases). The CDR3 contains 15 residues. Between the trimmed V and J ends, which lost 3 bases and 6 bases, there was a span of 14 bases. Germline V CDR1 and CDR2: MNHEY, SMNVEV (reference sequence). The CDR3 bases are TGTGCCAGCAGTTTTGTGACAGACTTCTCCGGGGAGCTGTTTTTT. It translates to CASSFVTDFSGELFF.

The V gene is TRBV4-2, the J gene TRBJ1-5, with D perhaps matching TRBD1 (5 bases). The V end lost 0 bases, the J end lost 4 bases, and 13 bases lay between the germline ends. CDR1 is LGHNA and CDR2 is YNFKEQ in the germline V gene. CDR3 length: 16 amino acids. CDR3 bases: TGTGCCAGCAGCCAAGAAGCCTGGGGGGTTAATCAGCCCCAGCATTTT. Its translation: CASSQEAWGVNQPQHF.

The chain carries TRBV9 and TRBJ2-7, with D unclear. Germline CDR1 and CDR2: SGDLS and YYNGEE. Trimming pared 3 bases from V and 1 base from J, leaving 5 bases between. CDR3 length: 12 amino acids. The CDR3 DNA follows: TGTGCCAGCAGCGCCCAATCCTACGAGCAGTACTTC. Amino acid sequence: CASSAQSYEQYF.

The chain carries TRBV7-9 and TRBJ1-2; D possibly corresponds to TRBD1 (5 bases). The V end lost 4 bases, the J end lost 5 bases, and 8 bases lay between the germline ends. Germline CDR1 and CDR2: SEHNR and FQNEAQ (reference sequence). The CDR3 is 12 residues long. The CDR3 reads CASSSDIYGYTF. In nucleotides, the CDR3 is TGTGCCAGCAGCTCGGACATTTATGGCTACACCTTC.

V and J are TRBV5-6 and TRBJ2-3; D is possibly TRBD1 or TRBD2 (5 bases each). V shed 0 bases and J shed 7 bases, with 6 bases lying between them. There are 12 residues in the CDR3. Germline loops: CDR1 SGHDT, CDR2 YYEEEE. The CDR3 here is CASSLGGNTQYF. The CDR3 DNA is TGTGCCAGCAGCTTGGGGGGGAATACGCAGTATTTT.

Only one count was recorded for this clonotype. The chain employs TRBV20-1 and TRBJ2-3; D gene unclear. The germline V gene has CDR1 DFQATT and CDR2 SNEGSKA (reference sequence). This CDR3 region has 11 residues. The CDR3 sequence is CRVTSTDTQYF. The CDR3 coding sequence is TGCAGAGTGACTAGCACAGATACGCAGTATTTT.

This clonotype was picked up one time. The chain couples TRBV7-6 to TRBJ1-4; D unclear. Germline values: CDR1 SGHVS, CDR2 FNYEAQ. V lost 4 bases and J lost 2, with 11 bases in between. The CDR3 has 15 amino acids. CDR3 bases: TGTGCCAGCAGCTATGCGGGGTCCACTAATGAAAAACTGTTTTTT. Its translation is CASSYAGSTNEKLFF.

The V gene is TRBV5-6, the J gene TRBJ1-2; D gene ambiguous. CDR3 size: 14 residues. V was shortened by 1 base and J by 6 bases, with 13 bases between the two germline ends. From germline, CDR1 is SGHDT and CDR2 YYEEEE. DNA of the CDR3: TGTGCCAGCAGCTTGTCGGCCAGGCGAGATGGCTACACCTTC. Amino acids: CASSLSARRDGYTF. The complete variable domain, with remaining parts taken from reference TRBV5-6 and TRBJ1-2, reads DAGVTQSPTHLIKTRGQQVTLRCSPKSGHDTVSWYQQALGQGPQFIFQYYEEEERQRGNFPDRFSGHQFPNYSSELNVNALLLGDSALYLCASSLSARRDGYTFGSGTRLTVV.

The J gene is TRBJ2-5, the V gene TRBV7-9; the D is unclear. This CDR3 contains 12 residues. CDR1 and CDR2 from the germline V gene are SEHNR and FQNEAQ (reference sequence). V was clipped by 8 bases and J by 4 bases, with 11 bases between them. CDR3 region: CASGPPVETQYF. The CDR3 DNA is TGTGCCAGCGGCCCCCCGGTAGAGACCCAGTACTTC. Full variable domain (missing parts from reference TRBV7-9 and TRBJ2-5): DTGVSQNPRHKITKRGQNVTFRCDPISEHNRLYWYRQTLGQGPEFLTYFQNEAQLEKSRLLSDRFSAERPKGSFSTLEIQRTEQGDSAMYLCASGPPVETQYFGPGTRLLVL.

V and J are TRBV28 and TRBJ2-7; 10 nucleotides agree with TRBD1. V lost 5 bases to trimming and J lost 3 bases; unmatched junction nucleotides: 7. The CDR3 covers 15 residues. Per germline, CDR1 MDHEN and CDR2 SYDVKM. CDR3 amino acids: CASSPTGTGVYEQYF. For the CDR3, the DNA is TGTGCCAGCAGTCCGACCGGGACAGGGGTCTACGAGCAGTACTTC. Supplemented by reference TRBV28 and TRBJ2-7, the full variable domain reads DVKVTQSSRYLVKRTGEKVFLECVQDMDHENMFWYRQDPGLGLRLIYFSYDVKMKEKGDIPEGYSVSREKKERFSLILESASTNQTSMYLCASSPTGTGVYEQYFGPGTRLTVT.

The gene calls are TRBV29-1 and TRBJ2-1, with a weak D call TRBD2 (6 bases). V lost 8 bases and J lost 4, with 15 bases in between. Germline V gives CDR1 SQVTM, CDR2 ANQGSEA. CDR3 length equals 13 residues. The CDR3 DNA is TGCAGCATAAAACGGAGGGGTTACAATGAGCAGTTCTTC. Translation: CSIKRRGYNEQFF.

The rearrangement links TRBV29-1 to TRBJ2-7; 11 bases fit TRBD1. The germline V gene has CDR1 SQVTM and CDR2 ANQGSEA. The ends lost 6 bases at V and 7 bases at J; junction bases unmatched: 8. The CDR3 runs to 13 residues. The CDR3 protein is CSVYGQGAFEQYF. The CDR3 DNA is TGCAGCGTCTATGGACAGGGGGCTTTTGAGCAGTACTTC.

The rearrangement uses TRBV6-6 and TRBJ2-7; D is ambiguous. The germline V gene has CDR1 MNHNY and CDR2 SVGAGI (reference sequence). CDR3 length equals 12 residues. Trimming left V 2 bases short and J 2 bases short, with 4 bases between. CDR3 sequence reads: CASSYVPYEQYF. In nucleotides, the CDR3 is TGTGCCAGCAGTTACGTGCCCTACGAGCAGTACTTC.

The V call is TRBV15, the J call TRBJ2-1; D is unclear. Germline CDR1 and CDR2: LNHNV and YYDKDF (reference sequence). V lost 1 base and J lost 7, with 8 bases in between. This CDR3 has 13 amino acids. The CDR3 region is CATSRGFGNEQFF. The CDR3 DNA is TGTGCCACCAGCAGAGGTTTTGGGAATGAGCAGTTCTTC.

The rearrangement joins TRBV20-1 to TRBJ2-1; the D gene is possibly TRBD2 (6 bases). The CDR3 is made up of 13 amino acids. Trimming pared 2 bases from V and 8 bases from J, leaving 13 bases between. Germline values: CDR1 DFQATT, CDR2 SNEGSKA (reference sequence). This CDR3 is CSARKESGDEQFF. The CDR3 DNA is TGCAGTGCTAGAAAGGAGTCGGGGGATGAGCAGTTCTTC.

The chain employs TRBV7-2 and TRBJ2-7; 7 positions agree with TRBD2. The junction had 1 base not matched to a gene; V was cut back by 3 bases and J by 2 bases. The germline V gene encodes CDR1 SGHTA and CDR2 FQGNSA. This CDR3 comprises 13 residues. The CDR3 sequence: CASSFTSAYEQYF. The CDR3 DNA follows: TGTGCCAGCAGCTTCACTAGCGCCTACGAGCAGTACTTC.

CDR3 sequence: CSAREASGSSYEQYF. The CDR3 bases are TGCAGTGCTAGAGAGGCTAGCGGGAGCTCCTACGAGCAGTACTTC. V and J are TRBV20-1 and TRBJ2-7, with TRBD2 matching 10 bases. Germline V CDR1 and CDR2: DFQATT, SNEGSKA (reference sequence). V lost 0 bases and J lost 0; bases outside the gene matches: 2. The length of the CDR3 is 15 residues.

The chain joins TRBV7-9 to TRBJ2-7; D not resolved. Trimming took 4 bases from V and 2 from J, leaving 9 bases between them. Germline values: CDR1 SEHNR, CDR2 FQNEAQ (reference sequence). The CDR3 extends over 13 amino acids. The chain's CDR3 is CASSSTNPYEQYF. CDR3 coding DNA: TGTGCCAGCAGCTCTACAAACCCCTACGAGCAGTACTTC.

The chain uses TRBV9 and TRBJ2-3, with D unresolved. V lost 7 bases to trimming and J lost 5 bases, with 8 bases between them. The CDR3 consists of 11 residues. The germline CDR1 and CDR2 sequences are SGDLS and YYNGEE. This CDR3 is CASAVGDTQYF. CDR3 bases: TGTGCCAGCGCGGTCGGAGATACGCAGTATTTT. Variable domain in full (rest from reference TRBV9 and TRBJ2-3): DSGVTQTPKHLITATGQRVTLRCSPRSGDLSVYWYQQSLDQGLQFLIQYYNGEERAKGNILERFSAQQFPDLHSELNLSSLELGDSALYFCASAVGDTQYFGPGTRLTVL.

The CDR3 is CASSLGLDSSILYGYTF. CDR3 nucleotide sequence: TGTGCCAGCAGCTTAGGGTTGGACAGCTCCATCCTCTATGGCTACACCTTC. This sequence joins TRBV7-2 and TRBJ1-2; D perhaps matches TRBD1 (6 bases). With 1 base removed from V and 4 bases from J, the gap between germline ends came to 19 bases. Germline loops: CDR1 SGHTA, CDR2 FQGNSA. The CDR3 covers 17 residues.

The genes are TRBV29-1 and TRBJ2-1; 12 bases fit TRBD2. CDR3 size: 13 residues. Trimming at V came to 8 bases and at J to 6 bases, leaving 5 bases not matched to a gene. Germline loops: CDR1 SQVTM, CDR2 ANQGSEA. The CDR3 here is CSSSSGRGNEQFF. DNA of the CDR3: TGCAGCTCCTCTAGCGGGAGGGGCAATGAGCAGTTCTTC.

The rearrangement joins TRBV20-1 to TRBJ2-5; weak D call: TRBD2 (6 bases). The CDR3 loop spans 13 amino acids. In germline, CDR1 is DFQATT, CDR2 SNEGSKA (reference sequence). The V end was cut by 6 bases, the J end by 1 base, with 12 bases between. Here the CDR3 reads CSARSGVQETQYF. The CDR3 region has the DNA TGCAGTGCGCGTTCGGGGGTCCAAGAGACCCAGTACTTC.